What follows are 6 T cell receptor beta chains derived from one specimen sequenced in a study of cytomegalovirus exposure and HLA in healthy donors. With 60 Vbeta and 13 Jbeta primers, the PCR was carried out. Data came from immunoSEQ multiplex PCR; TCRdb stores just in-frame clones and leaves some out. The sample has approximately 150,000 clones; roughly four fifths are singletons. Sample: PBMCs. These receptors were collected from a man aged 35 to 55 in good health and CMV-seronegative.

J is TRBJ2-5 and V is TRBV7-9; 10 bases agree with TRBD1. There are 15 residues in the CDR3. Germline CDR1 is SEHNR and CDR2 is FQNEAQ (reference sequence). Losses at the gene ends were 3 bases for V and 5 bases for J; bases not matched to a gene: 6. The CDR3 nucleotides are TGTGCCAGCAGCTTCCAGACAGGGGGCCGGGAGACCCAGTACTTC. It yields the protein CASSFQTGGRETQYF.

On this clone: Sequence at one end of the junction differs from germline and may be a read error. The genes are TRBV7-7 and TRBJ2-5, with TRBD2 as a possible D gene (8 bases). The germline CDR1 and CDR2 sequences are SSHAT and FNYEAQ (reference sequence). The CDR3 is 14 amino acids. In DNA, the CDR3 is TGTGCTAGCAGCGGGGGACAGTTCCAAGAGACCCAGTACTTC. Translated, it gives CASSGGQFQETQYF. The whole variable domain, filled in from reference TRBV7-7 and TRBJ2-5, reads GAGVSQSPRYKVTKRGQDVTLRCDPISSHATLYWYQQALGQGPEFLTYFNYEAQPDKSGLPSDRFSAERPEGSISTLTIQRTEQRDSAMYRCASSGGQFQETQYFGPGTRLLVL.

Here the CDR3 reads CASPGSTRTGLRNGYTF. The CDR3 DNA reads TGTGCCAGCCCGGGGTCAACGCGGACAGGCCTGAGGAATGGCTACACCTTC. The rearrangement links TRBV28 to TRBJ1-2; 7 bases align to TRBD1. The V gene end was trimmed by 8 bases and the J gene end by 6 bases; junction bases not matched to a gene: 21. CDR1 and CDR2 from the germline V gene are MDHEN and SYDVKM. The CDR3 extends over 17 amino acids.

V is TRBV7-3 and J is TRBJ1-1, with 8 bases identical to TRBD1. The CDR3 is made up of 14 amino acids. The germline gives CDR1 SGHTA, CDR2 FQGTGA. V gave up 3 bases and J gave up 4 bases; unmatched junction bases: 4. For the CDR3, the DNA is TGTGCCAGCAGCTTCCAGGGGGCGGTCACTGAAGCTTTCTTT. Translated, it gives CASSFQGAVTEAFF.

Note on this clone: A junction boundary mismatches the germline segment, possibly from a read error. The chain uses TRBV10-3 and TRBJ1-5; D is ambiguous. CDR3 length: 13 amino acids. CDR1 and CDR2 (germline): ENHRY, SYGVKD. The CDR3 region is CAISESSNQPQHF. In DNA form, the CDR3 reads TGTGCCATCAGTGAGTCTAGCAATCAGCCCCAGCACTTT.

The CDR3 DNA is TGCGCCAGCAGGCCTGACAGCTCCTACGAGCAGTACTTC. Amino acid sequence: CASRPDSSYEQYF. The chain joins TRBV5-1 to TRBJ2-7; weak D call: TRBD1 (5 bases). V was pared by 5 bases and J by 0 bases, with 9 bases between. CDR1 and CDR2 (germline): SGHRS, YFSETQ. This CDR3 has 13 residues.